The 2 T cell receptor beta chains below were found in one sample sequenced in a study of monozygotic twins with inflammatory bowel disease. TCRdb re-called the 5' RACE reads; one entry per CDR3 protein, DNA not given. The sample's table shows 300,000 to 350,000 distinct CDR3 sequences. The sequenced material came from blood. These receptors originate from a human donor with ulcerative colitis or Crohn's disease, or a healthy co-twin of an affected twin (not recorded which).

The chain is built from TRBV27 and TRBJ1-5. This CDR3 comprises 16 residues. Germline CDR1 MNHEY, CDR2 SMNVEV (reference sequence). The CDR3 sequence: CASSPWTADSNQPQHF.

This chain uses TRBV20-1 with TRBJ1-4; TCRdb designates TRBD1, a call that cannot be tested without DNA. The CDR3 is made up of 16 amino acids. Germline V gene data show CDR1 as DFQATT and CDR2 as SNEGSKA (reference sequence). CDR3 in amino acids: CSARPGGRGLHEKLFF.